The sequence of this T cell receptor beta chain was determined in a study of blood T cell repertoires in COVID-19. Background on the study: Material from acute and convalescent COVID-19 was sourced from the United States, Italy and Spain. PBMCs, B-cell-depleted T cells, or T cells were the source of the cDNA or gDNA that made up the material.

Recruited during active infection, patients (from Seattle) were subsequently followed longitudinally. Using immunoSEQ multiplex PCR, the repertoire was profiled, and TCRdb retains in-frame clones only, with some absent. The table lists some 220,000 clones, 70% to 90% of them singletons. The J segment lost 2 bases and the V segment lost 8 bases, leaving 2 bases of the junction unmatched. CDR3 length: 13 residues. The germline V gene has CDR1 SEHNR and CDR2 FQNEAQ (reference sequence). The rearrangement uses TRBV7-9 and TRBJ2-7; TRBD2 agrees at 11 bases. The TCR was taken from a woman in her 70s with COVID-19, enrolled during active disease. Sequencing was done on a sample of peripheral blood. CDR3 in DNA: TGTGCCAGCGGGACTAGCGGAACCTACGAGCAGTACTTC. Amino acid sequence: CASGTSGTYEQYF.